These 9 T cell receptor beta chains were all obtained from the same sample, sequenced in a study of blood T cell repertoires in COVID-19 (TCRdb year 2020). Library preparation employed the immunoSEQ multiplex PCR assay. Here the immuneACCESS table is served through TCRdb, limited to in-frame sequences with V and J called. Missing clones are a known gap in these copies; in checked studies unresolved V genes cover under half, and the rest lacks a known reason. This sample has fewer than 500,000 clones in its table, and around nine tenths of those were observed once. The ten largest account for 0.8% to 0.85% of the sample. The specimen sequenced was peripheral blood. These receptors were obtained from a man between 18 and 29 years old with COVID-19, enrolled during active disease.

J is TRBJ1-4 and V is TRBV5-5; no reliable D call. Germline V gives CDR1 SGHKS, CDR2 YYEKEE (reference sequence). The CDR3 consists of 15 residues. The V end lost 4 bases, the J end lost 1 base, and 11 bases lay between the germline ends. The CDR3 loop is CASSPTPGTNEKLFF. In DNA form, the CDR3 reads TGTGCCAGCAGCCCGACCCCGGGAACTAATGAAAAACTGTTTTTT.

The genes are TRBV5-6 and TRBJ2-5, with TRBD2 matching 7 bases. The length of the CDR3 is 15 residues. V was pared by 5 bases and J by 0 bases, with 7 bases of the junction left unmatched. Germline V gene sequence: CDR1 SGHDT, CDR2 YYEEEE. The CDR3 DNA follows: TGTGCCAGCAGACCCCTAGCGGCGTACCAAGAGACCCAGTACTTC. Its protein product is CASRPLAAYQETQYF.

The J gene is TRBJ1-2, the V gene TRBV6-5, with TRBD1 matching 8 bases. The CDR3 loop spans 14 amino acids. Germline V gene sequence: CDR1 MNHEY, CDR2 SVGAGI. V lost 6 bases and J lost 1; bases outside the gene matches: 4. CDR3 coding DNA: TGTGCCAGCAGACCGACAGGGGTTAACTATGGCTACACCTTC. It codes for CASRPTGVNYGYTF.

With respect to this clone: The sample has other DNA sequences that encode this CDR3 too. CDR3 coding DNA: TGTGCCAGCAGCCAAGTGCAGGGTAACACTGAAGCTTTCTTT. Amino acid sequence: CASSQVQGNTEAFF. The V gene is TRBV3-1 (or the pseudogene TRBV3-2), the J gene TRBJ1-1, with a weak D call TRBD1 (5 bases). CDR1 is LGHDT and CDR2 is YNNKEL in the germline V gene (reference sequence). The CDR3 has 14 residues. V was shortened by 1 base and J by 2 bases, with 8 bases between the two germline ends.

This chain connects TRBV28 to TRBJ1-1; D gene unclear. CDR1 and CDR2 from the germline V gene are MDHEN and SYDVKM. This CDR3 comprises 14 residues. V gave up 2 bases and J gave up 2 bases, with 9 bases separating them. CDR3: CASSLEGENTEAFF. Here the CDR3 DNA reads TGTGCCAGCAGTTTAGAGGGAGAAAACACTGAAGCTTTCTTT.

This chain joins TRBV14 and TRBJ2-7, with D possibly being TRBD1 (5 bases). V dropped 1 base and J dropped 2 bases, with 12 bases sitting between them. The CDR3 sequence is 15 residues long. Germline values: CDR1 SGHDN, CDR2 FVKESK. CDR3 in DNA: TGTGCCAGCAGCCAAGGACAGTTTTACACCTACGAGCAGTACTTC. Its protein product is CASSQGQFYTYEQYF.

The rearrangement uses TRBV11-2 and TRBJ2-7, with no clear D. CDR1 SGHAT and CDR2 FQNNGV come from the germline V gene. Deletions cut 5 bases from V and 2 bases from J, with 19 bases between. The CDR3 length is 16 residues. This CDR3 is CASSQPSASPTYEQYF. The CDR3 DNA reads TGTGCCAGCAGCCAACCCTCTGCCAGTCCCACCTACGAGCAGTACTTC.

This clone has a single count. The CDR3, as DNA: TGTGCCAGCAGCCCAGGGTACGGAGTGGAGACCCAGTACTTC. It translates to CASSPGYGVETQYF. V is TRBV11-2 and J is TRBJ2-5; tentative D call: TRBD1 (5 bases). Germline V gene data show CDR1 as SGHAT and CDR2 as FQNNGV. This CDR3 comprises 14 residues. V was clipped by 5 bases and J by 5 bases, with 15 bases between them.

The chain has TRBV6-6 and TRBJ2-1; 13 nucleotides align to TRBD2. This CDR3 spans 15 amino acids. Germline-derived CDR1 and CDR2 are MNHNY and SVGAGI (reference sequence). Trimming removed 5 bases from V and 8 bases from J; junction bases left unmatched: 6. CDR3 amino acids: CASSRGTSGNDEQFF. Written as DNA, the CDR3 is TGTGCCAGCAGTCGCGGGACTAGCGGGAACGATGAGCAGTTCTTC.